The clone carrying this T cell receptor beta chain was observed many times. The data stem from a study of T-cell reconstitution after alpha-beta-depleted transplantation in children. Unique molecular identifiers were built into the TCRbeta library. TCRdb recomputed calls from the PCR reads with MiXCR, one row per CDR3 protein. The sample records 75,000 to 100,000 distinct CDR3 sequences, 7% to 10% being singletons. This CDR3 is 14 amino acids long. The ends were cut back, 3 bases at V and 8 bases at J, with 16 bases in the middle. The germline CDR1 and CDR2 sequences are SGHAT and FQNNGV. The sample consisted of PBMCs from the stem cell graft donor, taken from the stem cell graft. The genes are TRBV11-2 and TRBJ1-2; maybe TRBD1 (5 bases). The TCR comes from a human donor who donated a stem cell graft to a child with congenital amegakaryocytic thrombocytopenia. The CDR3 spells CASSLEGLGSGYTF. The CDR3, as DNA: TGTGCCAGCAGCTTGGAGGGGCTCGGTTCCGGCTACACCTTC.